Shown below are 30 T cell receptor beta chains from a single sample sequenced in a study of T cells in Graves' hyperthyroidism and ophthalmopathy. RNA transcripts served as the template for amplifying TCR beta CDR3 regions. The HTBI primer set was used in a first-round RT-PCR of the TCR CDR3. A single record per CDR3 protein comes from TCRdb applying MiXCR to the multiplex PCR reads. The sample consists of 600,000 to 700,000 distinct CDR3 sequences, roughly 46% of them appearing once. The sample consisted of peripheral blood or thyroid tissue (not recorded which). These TCRs come from an adult man with Graves' disease, either hyperthyroidism or ophthalmopathy (not recorded which).

V is TRBV29-1 and J is TRBJ1-2; 7 bases map to TRBD1. The germline V gene encodes CDR1 SQVTM and CDR2 ANQGSEA. The CDR3 runs to 13 residues. J lost 4 bases, V lost 5 bases, and 7 bases had no gene match. This CDR3 is CSVSSGTAYGYTF. The CDR3 DNA reads TGCAGCGTTTCGTCCGGGACAGCCTATGGCTACACCTTC.

The sample holds one count of this clonotype. The rearrangement links TRBV25-1 to TRBJ2-5, with D unclear. The V gene's germline CDR1 is MGHDK and CDR2 SYGVNS. This CDR3 region has 15 residues. V was shortened by 3 bases and J by 2 bases, with 13 bases between the two germline ends. CDR3 in amino acids: CASSELGWLQETQYF. CDR3 DNA: TGTGCCAGCAGTGAGTTGGGCTGGCTTCAAGAGACCCAGTACTTC.

For this clonotype: Given the absence of the conserved phenylalanine or tryptophan at the CDR3 end, a read error is likely. The chain links TRBV7-2 to TRBJ2-7; unclear D gene. V lost 4 bases and J 0 bases, leaving 13 bases between the germline ends. The germline V gene has CDR1 SGHTA and CDR2 FQGNSA. The CDR3 is 15 residues long. The CDR3: CASSSGPLNSYEQYL. Written as DNA, the CDR3 is TGTGCCAGCAGCTCTGGCCCTTTGAACTCCTACGAGCAGTACCTC.

Comments on this clonotype: At one end the junction does not follow the germline gene, possibly because of a read error. The V and J genes are TRBV20-1 and TRBJ1-1; TRBD1 matches 7 bases. CDR3 length equals 15 residues. Looked up from germline, CDR1 is DFQATT and CDR2 is SNEGSKA (reference sequence). As DNA, the CDR3 is TGCAGTGCTAGACATACAGGGGCCCCGAACACTAAAGCTTTCTTT. It is translated as CSARHTGAPNTKAFF.

This clonotype was found many times. The chain carries TRBV9 and TRBJ1-6; D perhaps matches TRBD1 (6 bases). Trimming shortened V by 4 bases and J by 10 bases, and 12 bases separated the two germline ends. The CDR3 sequence is 13 residues long. Germline loops: CDR1 SGDLS, CDR2 YYNGEE. CDR3 sequence: CASSTDSWSPLHF. The CDR3 nucleotides are TGTGCCAGCAGCACGGACAGCTGGTCACCCCTCCACTTT.

This clonotype was detected ten times or more. The DNA of the CDR3 is TGTGCCAGCAGCGCCGACAGGGACGGCTATGGCTACACCTTC. It specifies CASSADRDGYGYTF. This chain connects TRBV2 to TRBJ1-2, with 7 positions matching TRBD1. V lost 6 bases to trimming and J lost 4 bases; unmatched junction nucleotides: 8. Germline CDR1 is SNHLY and CDR2 is FYNNEI. The CDR3 is made up of 14 amino acids.

This clonotype was recorded many times. The rearrangement uses TRBV6-5 and TRBJ2-7; 7 bases match TRBD1. Germline values: CDR1 MNHEY, CDR2 SVGAGI. The V and J ends lost 5 bases and 5 bases, in that order; junction bases with no gene match: 3. The CDR3 runs 12 residues. CDR3 in amino acids: CASSNRGNEQYF. CDR3 bases: TGTGCCAGCAGTAACAGGGGAAACGAGCAGTACTTC.

V gene TRBV29-1 combines with J gene TRBJ2-6; 11 bases line up with TRBD1. The J segment lost 2 bases and the V segment lost 3 bases, leaving 3 bases of the junction unmatched. CDR3 length: 16 residues. Looked up from germline, CDR1 is SQVTM and CDR2 is ANQGSEA. CDR3 sequence (DNA): TGCAGCGTTGAGAGGACAGGGGGCGCTGGGGCCAACGTCCTGACTTTC. This translates into CSVERTGGAGANVLTF.

This clonotype was counted a few times. The rearrangement links TRBV6-6 to TRBJ1-6, with D possibly being TRBD1 (5 bases). Germline lookup yields CDR1 MNHNY and CDR2 SVGAGI (reference sequence). The CDR3 is made up of 18 amino acids. V dropped 6 bases and J dropped 3 bases, with 21 bases sitting between them. The DNA for the CDR3 is TGTGCCAGCAGCCCAGGACACGGGGGAGGGAACTATAATTCACCCCTCCACTTT. This translates into CASSPGHGGGNYNSPLHF.

This clonotype appeared many times. The V gene is TRBV7-9, the J gene TRBJ2-7; D gene ambiguous. Looked up from germline, CDR1 is SEHNR and CDR2 is FQNEAQ (reference sequence). V lost 4 bases and J lost 4, with 11 bases in between. The CDR3 is 13 amino acids. The DNA of the CDR3 is TGTGCCAGCAGCTCCGGACGTCCTTACGAGCAGTACTTC. This encodes CASSSGRPYEQYF.

This clonotype was seen more than once but under ten times. The chain carries TRBV20-1 and TRBJ1-2; 7 nucleotides align to TRBD1. This CDR3 has 11 residues. The germline V gene has CDR1 DFQATT and CDR2 SNEGSKA (reference sequence). V shed 5 bases, J shed 8 bases, and the junction held 5 bases outside the gene matches. CDR3: CSAGDRRGYTF. The CDR3 coding sequence is TGCAGTGCTGGGGACAGAAGGGGCTACACCTTC.

V and J are TRBV7-6 and TRBJ2-5; TRBD1 aligns across 7 bases. V shed 4 bases and J 5 bases; nucleotides not matched to a gene: 10. The CDR3 totals 15 residues. The V gene's germline CDR1 is SGHVS and CDR2 FNYEAQ. Here the CDR3 reads CASSSPPGTVETQYF. The CDR3 bases are TGTGCCAGCAGCTCACCCCCCGGGACAGTGGAGACCCAGTACTTC.

J is TRBJ1-3 and V is TRBV25-1; possibly TRBD1 for D (5 bases). V was clipped by 4 bases and J by 3 bases, with 22 bases between them. This CDR3 has 18 residues. From germline, CDR1 is MGHDK and CDR2 SYGVNS. CDR3: CASSGAGDTGSYGNTIYF. CDR3 DNA sequence: TGTGCCAGCAGTGGAGCCGGGGATACAGGATCGTATGGAAACACCATATATTTT.

This clonotype was seen ten or more times. CDR3 loop: CASSSIRDRGQTF. CDR3 bases: TGTGCCAGCAGTTCGATTCGGGACAGGGGGCAAACCTTC. The chain carries TRBV7-2 and TRBJ1-2; the match to TRBD1 covers 12 bases. The CDR3 totals 13 residues. CDR1 and CDR2 from the germline V gene are SGHTA and FQGNSA. V lost 6 bases, J lost 14 bases, and 10 bases stayed unmatched.

This clonotype occurred many times. The J gene is TRBJ1-5, the V gene TRBV12-3 or TRBV12-4; 9 nucleotides match TRBD1. The V gene end was trimmed by 1 base and the J gene end by 7 bases; junction bases not matched to a gene: 5. The length of the CDR3 is 15 residues. The CDR3 here is CASSLEDRGGQPQHF. The CDR3 bases are TGTGCCAGCAGTTTAGAGGACAGGGGAGGGCAGCCCCAGCATTTT.

This clonotype was observed at least ten times. The chain carries TRBV7-6 and TRBJ1-4; 8 bases are shared with TRBD1. Trimming cost V 2 bases and J 6 bases; bases outside gene matches: 5. Germline V gene lookup returns CDR1 SGHVS and CDR2 FNYEAQ. This CDR3 comprises 15 residues. CDR3 coding DNA: TGTGCCAGCAGCTTATCCGGGACAGGCGATGAAAAACTGTTTTTT. Its translation is CASSLSGTGDEKLFF.

This clonotype was counted at least ten times. The rearrangement joins TRBV7-6 to TRBJ1-2, with a weak D call TRBD1 (5 bases). Trimming took 1 base from V and 4 from J, leaving 10 bases between them. The CDR3 sequence is 14 residues long. Germline V gene sequence: CDR1 SGHVS, CDR2 FNYEAQ. The CDR3 protein is CASSLGDGSYGYTF. The DNA of the CDR3 is TGTGCCAGCAGCTTAGGGGACGGTAGCTATGGCTACACCTTC.

This chain joins TRBV29-1 and TRBJ1-1; D is undetermined. The CDR3 is 8 amino acids. The V and J ends lost 0 bases and 11 bases respectively, with 1 base between them. Per germline, CDR1 SQVTM and CDR2 ANQGSEA. CDR3 sequence: CSVEEAFF. DNA for the CDR3: TGCAGCGTTGAAGAGGCTTTCTTT.

In this sample, this clonotype turned up many times. The chain couples TRBV7-8 to TRBJ1-2, with D unclear. This CDR3 is 16 amino acids long. The V end lost 1 base, the J end lost 4 bases, and 16 bases lay between the germline ends. Germline-derived CDR1 and CDR2 are SGHVS and FQNEAQ. This chain's CDR3 is CASSLDAGSTTYGYTF. Written as DNA, the CDR3 is TGTGCCAGCAGCTTAGATGCCGGCAGCACGACCTATGGCTACACCTTC.

Remarks on this clonotype: In this CDR3 the conserved last residue, phenylalanine or tryptophan, is missing, so a read error is likely. The limits of the CDR3 on the DNA are not certain, so only TCRdb's listed CDR3 is given. V is TRBV6-4 and J is TRBJ2-7. The CDR3 totals 15 residues, both ends included. Germline V CDR1 and CDR2: MRHNA, SNTAGT. The CDR3 region is CASSDPSGSSYEREL.

In its sample, this clonotype was seen a few times. The J gene is TRBJ2-5, the V gene TRBV7-8; perhaps TRBD1 as D (6 bases). The V and J ends lost 5 bases and 2 bases respectively, with 12 bases between them. The CDR3 spans 14 residues. Per germline, CDR1 SGHVS and CDR2 FQNEAQ. The CDR3 region has the DNA TGTGCCAGCAGCCAGCAGGGGAGACAAGAGACCCAGTACTTC. It encodes CASSQQGRQETQYF.

The chain uses TRBV2 and TRBJ2-7, with 9 bases identical to TRBD1. Trimming at V came to 6 bases and at J to 1 base, leaving 16 bases not matched to a gene. Looked up from germline, CDR1 is SNHLY and CDR2 is FYNNEI. The CDR3 loop spans 18 amino acids. The CDR3 DNA reads as TGTGCCAGCAGGGGGGCGAGGGACAGGGAGGTTCTGTCCTACGAGCAGTACTTC. It codes for CASRGARDREVLSYEQYF.

This clonotype was seen ten or more times. This chain uses TRBV19 with TRBJ1-5; D possibly corresponds to TRBD1 (5 bases). Per germline, CDR1 LNHDA and CDR2 SQIVND (reference sequence). V gave up 5 bases and J gave up 1 base, with 9 bases separating them. This CDR3 has 14 residues. CDR3: CASSARQSNQPQHF. The CDR3 nucleotides are TGTGCCAGTAGTGCCCGACAGAGCAATCAGCCCCAGCATTTT.

This clonotype was counted between two and nine times. CDR3 sequence: CASNVGQSFSGNTIYF. CDR3 DNA sequence: TGTGCCAGCAACGTGGGACAGTCTTTCTCTGGAAACACCATATATTTT. This chain connects TRBV5-5 to TRBJ1-3; 7 bases are a match to TRBD1. The CDR3 has 16 amino acids. The V segment lost 6 bases and the J segment 0 bases; nucleotides outside the gene matches: 9. The germline gives CDR1 SGHKS, CDR2 YYEKEE (reference sequence).

This chain joins TRBV25-1 and TRBJ1-2, with D possibly being TRBD1 (5 bases). The CDR3 is 13 residues long. The ends were cut back, 5 bases at V and 4 bases at J, with 11 bases in the middle. Germline CDR1 and CDR2: MGHDK and SYGVNS. This chain's CDR3 is CASSKQESYGYTF. As DNA, the CDR3 is TGTGCCAGCAGTAAACAGGAGAGCTATGGCTACACCTTC.

This clonotype was seen once. Its ends do not fully match the called genes, so a read error is possible. The genes are TRBV20-1 and TRBJ2-7; D might be TRBD2 (5 bases). Germline lookup yields CDR1 DFQATT and CDR2 SNEGSKA (reference sequence). The CDR3 spans 14 residues. DNA of the CDR3: TGCAGTGCTCGAAACGAGCGGAGCTCCTACGGGCAGTACTTC. Protein: CSARNERSSYGQYF.

The chain carries TRBV29-1 and TRBJ1-3; D is unclear. Germline CDR1 reads SQVTM; CDR2 reads ANQGSEA. This CDR3 contains 12 residues. The V end lost 0 bases, the J end lost 8 bases, and 8 bases lay between the germline ends. The CDR3 nucleotides are TGCAGCGTTGAAGATAGAGGGTACACCATATATTTT. This translates into CSVEDRGYTIYF.

In its sample, this clonotype was seen a few times. This chain joins TRBV6-1 and TRBJ1-5; possible D gene TRBD1, 5 bases. Deletions cut 1 base from V and 6 bases from J, with 13 bases between. This CDR3 region has 15 residues. The germline gives CDR1 MNHNS, CDR2 SASEGT. CDR3 sequence (DNA): TGTGCCAGCAGTGAAGGGCCAGGGCTGAGTCAGCCCCAGCATTTT. Protein: CASSEGPGLSQPQHF.

This clonotype occurred a few times. The J gene is TRBJ1-1, the V gene TRBV12-3 or TRBV12-4; no firm D call. V lost 3 bases and J 0 bases, leaving 8 bases between the germline ends. This CDR3 has 14 residues. The CDR3 here is CASSFWGMNTEAFF. The CDR3 DNA is TGTGCCAGCAGTTTCTGGGGAATGAACACTGAAGCTTTCTTT.

This clonotype has a single count. The genes are TRBV15 and TRBJ2-5; 11 bases agree with TRBD1. There are 15 residues in the CDR3. Trimming cost V 5 bases and J 6 bases; bases outside gene matches: 8. Germline CDR1 LNHNV, CDR2 YYDKDF (reference sequence). The CDR3, as DNA: TGTGCCACCAGCTCTTCCCGGGACAGGGGGAAGACCCAGTACTTC. Protein: CATSSSRDRGKTQYF.